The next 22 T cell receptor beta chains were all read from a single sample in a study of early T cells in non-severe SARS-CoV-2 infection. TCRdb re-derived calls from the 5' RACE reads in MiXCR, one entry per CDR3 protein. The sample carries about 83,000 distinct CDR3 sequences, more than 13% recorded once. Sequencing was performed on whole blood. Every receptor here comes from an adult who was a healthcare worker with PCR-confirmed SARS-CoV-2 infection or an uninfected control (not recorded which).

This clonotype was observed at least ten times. As DNA, the CDR3 is TGTGCCAGCAGTGCCGAGGGGGGGAGGAACACCATATATTTT. This sequence encodes CASSAEGGRNTIYF. The chain is built from TRBV27 and TRBJ1-3, with D possibly matching TRBD1 (6 bases). This CDR3 region has 14 residues. The germline V gene has CDR1 MNHEY and CDR2 SMNVEV (reference sequence). Trimming removed 5 bases from V and 7 bases from J, with 15 bases in between.

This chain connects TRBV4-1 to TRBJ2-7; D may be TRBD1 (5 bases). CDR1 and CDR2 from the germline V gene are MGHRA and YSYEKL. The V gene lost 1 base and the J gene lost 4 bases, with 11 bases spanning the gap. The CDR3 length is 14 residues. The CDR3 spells CASSQGQTSYEQYF. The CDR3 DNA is TGCGCCAGCAGCCAAGGACAGACATCTTACGAGCAGTACTTC.

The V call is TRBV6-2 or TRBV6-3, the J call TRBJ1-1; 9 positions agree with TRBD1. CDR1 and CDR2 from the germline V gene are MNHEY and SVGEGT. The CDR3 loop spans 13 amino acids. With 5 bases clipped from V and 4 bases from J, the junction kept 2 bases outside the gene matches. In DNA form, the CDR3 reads TGTGCCAGCAGTAGGACAGGGGCCACTGAAGCTTTCTTT. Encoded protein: CASSRTGATEAFF.

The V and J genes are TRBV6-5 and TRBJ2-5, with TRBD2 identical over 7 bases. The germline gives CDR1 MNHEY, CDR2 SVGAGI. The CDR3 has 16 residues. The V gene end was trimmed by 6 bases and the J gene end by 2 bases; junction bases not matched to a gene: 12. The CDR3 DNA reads TGTGCCAGCAGCCCTGTCGGGGGGTCTTCTCAAGAGACCCAGTACTTC. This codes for CASSPVGGSSQETQYF.

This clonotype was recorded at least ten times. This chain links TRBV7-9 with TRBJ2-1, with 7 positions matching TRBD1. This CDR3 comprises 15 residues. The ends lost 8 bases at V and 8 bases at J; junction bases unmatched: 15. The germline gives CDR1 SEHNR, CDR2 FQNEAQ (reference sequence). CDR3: CASRKSGTVSDEQFF. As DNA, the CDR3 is TGTGCCAGCCGAAAATCCGGGACAGTCAGTGATGAGCAGTTCTTC.

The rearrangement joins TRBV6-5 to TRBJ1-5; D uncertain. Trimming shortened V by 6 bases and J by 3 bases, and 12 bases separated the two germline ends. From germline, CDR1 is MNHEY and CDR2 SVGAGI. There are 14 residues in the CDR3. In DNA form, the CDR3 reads TGTGCCAGCAGCCCAGATGGATCCAATCAGCCCCAGCATTTT. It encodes CASSPDGSNQPQHF.

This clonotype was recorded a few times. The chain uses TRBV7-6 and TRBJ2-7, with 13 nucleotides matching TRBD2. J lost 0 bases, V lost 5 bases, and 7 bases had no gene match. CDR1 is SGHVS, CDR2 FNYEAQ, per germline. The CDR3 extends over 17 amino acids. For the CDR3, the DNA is TGTGCCAGCAGCCTTGGACTAGCGGGAGAGCTCTCCTACGAGCAGTACTTC. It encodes CASSLGLAGELSYEQYF.

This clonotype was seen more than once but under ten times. CDR3: CASSVQGTDTQYF. The CDR3, as DNA: TGTGCCAGCAGCGTACAGGGGACAGATACGCAGTATTTT. V and J are TRBV9 and TRBJ2-3, with a possible D match to TRBD1 (6 bases). V gave up 1 base and J gave up 3 bases, with 6 bases separating them. This CDR3 has 13 amino acids. Germline CDR1 and CDR2: SGDLS and YYNGEE.

The CDR3 sequence: CASSAISGTSTDTQYF. The CDR3 coding sequence is TGTGCCAGCAGTGCAATCAGCGGTACTAGCACAGATACGCAGTATTTT. This chain joins TRBV6-5 and TRBJ2-3, with D perhaps matching TRBD2 (5 bases). The CDR3 has 16 amino acids. Germline CDR1 reads MNHEY; CDR2 reads SVGAGI. Trimming pared 5 bases from V and 0 bases from J, leaving 15 bases between.

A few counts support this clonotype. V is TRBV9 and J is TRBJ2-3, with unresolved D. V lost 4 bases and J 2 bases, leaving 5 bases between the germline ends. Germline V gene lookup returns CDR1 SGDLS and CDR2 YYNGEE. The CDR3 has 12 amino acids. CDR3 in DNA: TGTGCCAGCAGCCCGCCCACAGATACGCAGTATTTT. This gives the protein CASSPPTDTQYF.

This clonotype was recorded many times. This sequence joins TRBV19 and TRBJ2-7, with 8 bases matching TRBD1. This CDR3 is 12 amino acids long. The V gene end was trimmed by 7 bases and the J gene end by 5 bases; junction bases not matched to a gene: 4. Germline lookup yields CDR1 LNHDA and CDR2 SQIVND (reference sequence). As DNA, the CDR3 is TGTGCCAGTACAGGGGGCAAGAACGAGCAGTACTTC. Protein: CASTGGKNEQYF.

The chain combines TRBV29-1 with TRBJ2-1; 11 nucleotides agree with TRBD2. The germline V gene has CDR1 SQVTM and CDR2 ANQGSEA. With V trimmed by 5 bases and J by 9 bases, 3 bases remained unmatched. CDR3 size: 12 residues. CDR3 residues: CSVTSGRGEQFF. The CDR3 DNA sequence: TGCAGCGTTACTAGCGGGAGAGGTGAGCAGTTCTTC.

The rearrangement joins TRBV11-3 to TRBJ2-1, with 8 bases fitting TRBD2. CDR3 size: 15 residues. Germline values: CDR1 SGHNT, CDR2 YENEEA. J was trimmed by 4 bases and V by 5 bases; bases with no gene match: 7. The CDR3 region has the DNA TGTGCCAGCAGCCTGACGGGGGGGTTGTACAATGAGCAGTTCTTC. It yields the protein CASSLTGGLYNEQFF. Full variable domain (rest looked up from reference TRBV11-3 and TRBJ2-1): EAGVVQSPRYKIIEKKQPVAFWCNPISGHNTLYWYLQNLGQGPELLIRYENEEAVDDSQLPKDRFSAERLKGVDSTLKIQPAELGDSAVYLCASSLTGGLYNEQFFGPGTRLTVL.

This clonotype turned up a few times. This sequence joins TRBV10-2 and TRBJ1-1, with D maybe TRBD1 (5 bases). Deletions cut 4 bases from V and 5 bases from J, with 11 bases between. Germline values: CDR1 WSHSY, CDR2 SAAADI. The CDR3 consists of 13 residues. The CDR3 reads CASSVAEGTEAFF. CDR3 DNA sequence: TGCGCCAGCAGTGTGGCCGAGGGGACTGAAGCTTTCTTT.

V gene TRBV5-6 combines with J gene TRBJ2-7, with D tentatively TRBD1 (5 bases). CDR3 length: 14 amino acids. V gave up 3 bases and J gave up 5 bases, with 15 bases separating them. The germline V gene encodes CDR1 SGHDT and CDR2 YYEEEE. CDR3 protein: CASSSLWQGNEQYF. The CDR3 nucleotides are TGTGCCAGCAGCTCCCTATGGCAGGGCAACGAGCAGTACTTC.

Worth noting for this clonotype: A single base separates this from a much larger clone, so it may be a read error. The CDR3 nucleotides read TGTGCCAGCAGCGTTTTTCGGGGGAGTACCGGGGAGCTGTTTTTT. Translated, it gives CASSVFRGSTGELFF. This chain connects TRBV9 to TRBJ2-2; possible D gene TRBD2, 6 bases. Germline V gene data show CDR1 as SGDLS and CDR2 as YYNGEE. Trimming removed 2 bases from V and 5 bases from J, with 13 bases in between. The CDR3 totals 15 residues.

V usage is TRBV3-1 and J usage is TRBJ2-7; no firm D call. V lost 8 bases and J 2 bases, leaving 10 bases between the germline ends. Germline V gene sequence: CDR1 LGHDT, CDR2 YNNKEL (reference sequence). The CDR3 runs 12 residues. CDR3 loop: CASGVHTYEQYF. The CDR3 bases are TGTGCCAGCGGGGTGCATACCTACGAGCAGTACTTC.

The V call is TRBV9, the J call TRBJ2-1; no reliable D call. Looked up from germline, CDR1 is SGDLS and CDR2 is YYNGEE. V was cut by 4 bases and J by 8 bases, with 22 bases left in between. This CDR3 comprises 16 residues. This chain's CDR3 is CASSPGPTVDVDEQFF. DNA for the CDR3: TGTGCCAGCAGCCCCGGTCCGACCGTAGATGTGGATGAGCAGTTCTTC.

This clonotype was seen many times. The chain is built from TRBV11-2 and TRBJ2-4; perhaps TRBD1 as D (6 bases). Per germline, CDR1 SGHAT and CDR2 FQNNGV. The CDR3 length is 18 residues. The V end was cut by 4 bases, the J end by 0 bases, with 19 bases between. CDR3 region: CASSSSTGTELAKNIQYF. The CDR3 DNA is TGTGCCAGCAGCTCAAGCACAGGGACGGAACTAGCCAAAAACATTCAGTACTTC.

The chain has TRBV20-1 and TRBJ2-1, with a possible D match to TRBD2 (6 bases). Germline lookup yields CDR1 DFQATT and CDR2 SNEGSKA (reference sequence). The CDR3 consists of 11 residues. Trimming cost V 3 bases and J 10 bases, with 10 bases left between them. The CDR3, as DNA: TGCAGTGCTAGCGGTCGGGGGGAGCAGTTCTTC. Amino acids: CSASGRGEQFF.

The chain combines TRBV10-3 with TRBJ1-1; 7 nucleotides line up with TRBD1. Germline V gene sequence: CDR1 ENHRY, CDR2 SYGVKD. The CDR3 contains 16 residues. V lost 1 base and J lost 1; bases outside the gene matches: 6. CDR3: CAISELGQQKNTEAFF. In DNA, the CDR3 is TGTGCCATCAGTGAGTTGGGACAGCAGAAGAACACTGAAGCTTTCTTT.

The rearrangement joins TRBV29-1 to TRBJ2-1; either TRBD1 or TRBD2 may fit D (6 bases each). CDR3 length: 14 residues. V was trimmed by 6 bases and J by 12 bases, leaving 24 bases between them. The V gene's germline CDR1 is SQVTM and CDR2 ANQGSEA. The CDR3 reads CSVRERGDTIAQFF. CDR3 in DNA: TGCAGCGTGAGAGAGAGGGGGGACACGATAGCGCAGTTCTTC.